One and the same sample provided the 20 T cell receptor beta chains below, sequenced in a study of blood T cell repertoires in COVID-19. TCRdb's table, derived via immunoSEQ multiplex PCR, lists solely in-frame clones and lacks some. The data show 70,000 or so clones, around 86% seen once. The sequencing input was peripheral blood. The receptors derive from a woman between 18 and 30 years old with acute or convalescent COVID-19.

The chain joins TRBV5-1 to TRBJ2-3; TRBD2 aligns across 8 bases. This CDR3 region has 15 residues. V lost 5 bases to trimming and J lost 0 bases; unmatched junction nucleotides: 5. Germline loops: CDR1 SGHRS, CDR2 YFSETQ. The CDR3 is CASRSGGASTDTQYF. CDR3 bases: TGCGCCAGCAGGAGCGGGGGAGCTAGCACAGATACGCAGTATTTT.

This clone was picked up a small number of times. The V call is TRBV7-9, the J call TRBJ1-1; no clear D gene. V lost 3 bases, J lost 1 base, and 6 bases lay in between. CDR3 length: 13 amino acids. CDR1 and CDR2 from the germline V gene are SEHNR and FQNEAQ (reference sequence). This chain's CDR3 is CASSFDKNTEAFF. DNA for the CDR3: TGTGCCAGCAGCTTCGACAAGAACACTGAAGCTTTCTTT.

The chain combines TRBV6-5 with TRBJ1-2; TRBD1 agrees at 9 bases. The CDR3 has 16 residues. Germline CDR1 is MNHEY and CDR2 is SVGAGI. With 0 bases clipped from V and 8 bases from J, the junction kept 10 bases outside the gene matches. The CDR3 coding sequence is TGTGCCAGCAGTTACTCCGCCGCCGGGACAGGGCTCGGCTACACCTTC. It is translated as CASSYSAAGTGLGYTF.

CDR3 in amino acids: CASSPRGGLRYNSPLHF. CDR3 nucleotides: TGTGCCAGCAGCCCCCGAGGTGGATTGAGGTATAATTCACCCCTCCACTTT. The V and J genes are TRBV11-2 and TRBJ1-6; unclear D gene. Trimming took off 5 bases at V and 4 bases at J, with 18 bases between the two ends. Germline V gene data show CDR1 as SGHAT and CDR2 as FQNNGV. This CDR3 has 17 amino acids.

The chain links TRBV18 to TRBJ2-5; no clear D gene. Trimming pared 3 bases from V and 2 bases from J, leaving 7 bases between. The CDR3 spans 13 residues. Germline assignment: CDR1 KGHSH and CDR2 LQKENI. The CDR3 region is CASSPRLQETQYF. CDR3 DNA: TGTGCCAGCTCACCTCGTCTTCAAGAGACCCAGTACTTC.

Only one count was recorded for this clone. The rearrangement joins TRBV2 to TRBJ2-7; TRBD1 aligns across 10 bases. The CDR3 has 15 amino acids. Trimming cost V 3 bases and J 4 bases; bases outside gene matches: 6. CDR1 SNHLY and CDR2 FYNNEI come from the germline V gene. The CDR3 here is CASSDYRDRGYEQYF. The CDR3 bases are TGTGCCAGCAGTGATTACCGGGACAGGGGATACGAGCAGTACTTC.

This clone was seen only once. This chain uses TRBV7-2 with TRBJ2-7; 13 nucleotides agree with TRBD2. Germline CDR1 SGHTA, CDR2 FQGNSA. V lost 5 bases and J lost 4; bases outside the gene matches: 5. The CDR3 covers 15 residues. For the CDR3, the DNA is TGTGCCAGCAGCGAGGGACTAGCGGGGACTTACGAGCAGTACTTC. Amino acid sequence: CASSEGLAGTYEQYF.

The rearrangement uses TRBV6-2 or TRBV6-3 and TRBJ1-4; TRBD1 aligns across 7 bases. The CDR3 sequence is 15 residues long. V lost 5 bases and J lost 7; bases outside the gene matches: 10. CDR1 is MNHEY and CDR2 is SVGEGT in the germline V gene. The CDR3, as DNA: TGTGCCAGCAGTCGCTCCGGGACAGTCGGTGAAAAACTGTTTTTT. This codes for CASSRSGTVGEKLFF.

The chain combines TRBV7-2 with TRBJ2-7, with 13 bases aligning to TRBD2. Trimming cost V 4 bases and J 5 bases; bases outside gene matches: 8. The CDR3 loop spans 16 amino acids. The V gene's germline CDR1 is SGHTA and CDR2 FQGNSA. The CDR3 nucleotides read TGTGCCAGCAGCTCCTTCGGACTAGCGGGAGACGACGAGCAGTACTTC. Amino acid sequence: CASSSFGLAGDDEQYF.

This rearrangement joins TRBV14 to TRBJ2-7; 8 positions agree with TRBD1. V was clipped by 1 base and J by 3 bases; unmatched bases: 8. Germline CDR1 SGHDN, CDR2 FVKESK. The CDR3 is made up of 16 amino acids. CDR3 protein: CASSQARRTGNYEQYF. DNA for the CDR3: TGTGCCAGCAGCCAAGCCAGGAGGACAGGGAACTACGAGCAGTACTTC.

V is TRBV7-2 and J is TRBJ2-1; tentatively, D is TRBD2 (6 bases). Germline V gives CDR1 SGHTA, CDR2 FQGNSA. This CDR3 is 17 amino acids long. The V and J ends lost 0 bases and 4 bases respectively, with 16 bases between them. CDR3 sequence reads: CASSLAAGPTRYNEQFF. The CDR3 nucleotides read TGTGCCAGCAGCTTAGCGGCGGGACCTACCCGATACAATGAGCAGTTCTTC.

This clone has a handful of counts. The chain has TRBV4-1 and TRBJ1-2; 12 nucleotides agree with TRBD1. Germline V gene sequence: CDR1 MGHRA, CDR2 YSYEKL. The CDR3 consists of 19 residues. The ends lost 0 bases at V and 8 bases at J; junction bases unmatched: 16. The CDR3 coding sequence is TGCGCCAGCAGCCAAGACCTTCCACTGGCGGGACAGGGGGCTGGAGGCTACACCTTC. It encodes CASSQDLPLAGQGAGGYTF.

The chain carries TRBV5-6 and TRBJ2-3; 9 positions agree with TRBD1. J was trimmed by 5 bases and V by 5 bases; bases with no gene match: 9. The V gene's germline CDR1 is SGHDT and CDR2 YYEEEE. The CDR3 runs 15 residues. For the CDR3, the DNA is TGTGCCAGCAGTAACCGGGACAGGGAGGGAGATACGCAGTATTTT. Residues: CASSNRDREGDTQYF. Full variable domain (outside the CDR3, taken from reference TRBV5-6 and TRBJ2-3): DAGVTQSPTHLIKTRGQQVTLRCSPKSGHDTVSWYQQALGQGPQFIFQYYEEEERQRGNFPDRFSGHQFPNYSSELNVNALLLGDSALYLCASSNRDREGDTQYFGPGTRLTVL.

This chain uses TRBV4-3 with TRBJ2-1, with 12 bases matching TRBD2. The V gene's germline CDR1 is LGHNA and CDR2 YSLEER. This CDR3 contains 15 residues. V dropped 0 bases and J dropped 12; count of bases not matched to a gene: 6. Here the CDR3 DNA reads TGCGCCAGCAGCCAAGATACGGGACTAGCGGGTAGGCAGTTCTTC. Its translation is CASSQDTGLAGRQFF.

This chain connects TRBV7-2 to TRBJ2-1; tentatively, D is TRBD2 (5 bases). The V end was cut by 5 bases, the J end by 0 bases, with 11 bases between. The CDR3 runs to 15 residues. CDR1 SGHTA and CDR2 FQGNSA come from the germline V gene. The CDR3 is CASSDSRASYNEQFF. The DNA for the CDR3 is TGTGCCAGCAGCGATTCGCGGGCCTCCTACAATGAGCAGTTCTTC. Drawing the rest from reference TRBV7-2 and TRBJ2-1, the complete variable domain is GAGVSQSPSNKVTEKGKDVELRCDPISGHTALYWYRQSLGQGLEFLIYFQGNSAPDKSGLPSDRFSAERTGGSVSTLTIQRTQQEDSAVYLCASSDSRASYNEQFFGPGTRLTVL.

This rearrangement joins TRBV5-1 to TRBJ2-2, with a weak D call TRBD2 (6 bases). CDR3 length: 16 amino acids. V was cut by 4 bases and J by 6 bases, with 19 bases left in between. Looked up from germline, CDR1 is SGHRS and CDR2 is YFSETQ. DNA of the CDR3: TGCGCCAGCAGCGTGACCCCCGGGGGTGACTCCGGGGAGCTGTTTTTT. Its protein product is CASSVTPGGDSGELFF.

The chain uses TRBV2 and TRBJ1-1, with D perhaps matching TRBD1 (6 bases). The V gene's germline CDR1 is SNHLY and CDR2 FYNNEI. This CDR3 has 14 amino acids. V lost 5 bases and J lost 1, with 11 bases in between. The CDR3 DNA reads as TGTGCCAGCAGTATACGGGACAAGAACACTGAAGCTTTCTTT. Its protein product is CASSIRDKNTEAFF.

This chain links TRBV5-4 with TRBJ2-1, with 7 bases fitting TRBD1. Germline loops: CDR1 SGHNT, CDR2 YYREEE (reference sequence). CDR3 size: 15 residues. Trimming removed 3 bases from V and 0 bases from J; junction bases left unmatched: 3. The CDR3 spells CASSSGQSSYNEQFF. DNA for the CDR3: TGTGCCAGCAGCTCGGGACAGAGCTCCTACAATGAGCAGTTCTTC.

This sequence joins TRBV2 and TRBJ2-7; 8 bases map to TRBD2. CDR3 length equals 15 residues. Trimming at V came to 4 bases and at J to 3 bases, leaving 8 bases not matched to a gene. Germline V gene data show CDR1 as SNHLY and CDR2 as FYNNEI. The CDR3: CASSGRAGAIYEQYF. The CDR3 coding sequence is TGTGCCAGCAGTGGGAGAGCGGGAGCAATCTACGAGCAGTACTTC.

The chain has TRBV5-1 and TRBJ2-2, with 11 nucleotides matching TRBD2. Germline V gives CDR1 SGHRS, CDR2 YFSETQ. V shed 2 bases, J shed 5 bases, and the junction held 5 bases outside the gene matches. The length of the CDR3 is 16 residues. The CDR3 coding sequence is TGCGCCAGCAGCTTAACTAGCGGGAGTGCAACCGGGGAGCTGTTTTTT. Amino acid sequence: CASSLTSGSATGELFF.